This is a list of T cell receptor beta chains from one sample in a study of cytomegalovirus exposure and HLA in healthy donors. TCRdb's copy holds only in-frame clones and misses some; the assay was immunoSEQ multiplex PCR. This sample has around 200,000 clones, with less than 90% found just once. The sample taken for sequencing was PBMCs. The origin of the receptors is a man aged 45 to 65 in good health and CMV-seronegative. CDR3s include the opening cysteine and the closing phenylalanine or tryptophan. The D gene is left open where the match is weak. Clone size, where shown, is once, few, many, or a class for clones that have expanded.

J: TRBJ1-1; length: 14; size: NA; V: TRBV5-1; D: NA; CDR3: CASSLGGVNTEAFF; DNA: TGCGCCAGCAGCCTGGGGGGGGTGAACACTGAAGCTTTCTTT
J: TRBJ2-7; length: 15; size: NA; V: TRBV19; D: TRBD1; CDR3: CASTTGTGTFYEQYF; DNA: TGTGCCAGTACTACCGGGACAGGGACCTTCTACGAGCAGTACTTC
J: TRBJ1-1; length: 14; size: few; V: TRBV2; D: NA; CDR3: CASSDQEEGTEAFF; DNA: TGTGCCAGCAGTGACCAGGAGGAGGGGACTGAAGCTTTCTTT
J: TRBJ2-1; length: 14; size: NA; V: TRBV7-2; D: TRBD2; CDR3: CASSFRGGANEQFF; DNA: TGTGCCAGCAGCTTTCGCGGGGGGGCCAATGAGCAGTTCTTC
J: TRBJ2-3; length: 16; size: NA; V: TRBV27; D: NA; CDR3: CASSLSTRRRLSTQYF; DNA: TGTGCCAGCAGTTTGAGTACTCGCCGGAGATTGAGTACGCAGTATTTT
J: TRBJ2-7; length: 17; size: NA; V: TRBV4-3; D: TRBD2; CDR3: CASSQFLSGGADYEQYF; DNA: TGCGCCAGCAGCCAATTCTTAAGCGGGGGGGCCGACTACGAGCAGTACTTC
J: TRBJ2-5; length: 19; size: NA; V: TRBV5-1; D: TRBD2; CDR3: CASSLWQVGTSGGVETQYF; DNA: TGCGCCAGCAGCTTGTGGCAGGTGGGGACTAGCGGGGGTGTAGAGACCCAGTACTTC
J: TRBJ2-7; length: 15; size: NA; V: TRBV7-9; D: TRBD2; CDR3: CASSLAAGESHEQYF; DNA: TGTGCCAGCAGCTTAGCAGCGGGAGAATCCCACGAGCAGTACTTC
J: TRBJ1-1; length: 15; size: NA; V: TRBV9; D: TRBD1; CDR3: CASSPSDRGNTEAFF; DNA: TGTGCCAGCAGCCCCTCGGACAGGGGGAACACTGAAGCTTTCTTT
J: TRBJ1-4; length: 14; size: few; V: TRBV5-1; D: NA; CDR3: CASSLDGGGEKLFF; DNA: TGCGCCAGCAGCTTGGATGGGGGCGGTGAAAAACTGTTTTTT
J: TRBJ2-5; length: 11; size: NA; V: TRBV7-9; D: NA; CDR3: CASSSVETQYF; DNA: TGTGCCAGCAGCTCTGTGGAGACCCAGTACTTC
J: TRBJ2-1; length: 14; size: NA; V: TRBV11-1; D: NA; CDR3: CASSHPGTYNEQFF; DNA: TGTGCCAGCAGCCACCCAGGAACCTACAATGAGCAGTTCTTC
J: TRBJ1-5; length: 15; size: NA; V: TRBV29-1; D: TRBD1; CDR3: CSVSTGGLSNQPQHF; DNA: TGCAGCGTTTCCACAGGGGGCCTTAGCAATCAGCCCCAGCATTTT
J: TRBJ2-1; length: 18; size: NA; V: TRBV18; D: TRBD2; CDR3: CASSPLTPGLANYNEQFF; DNA: TGTGCCAGCTCACCACTGACTCCGGGACTAGCTAACTACAATGAGCAGTTCTTC
J: TRBJ1-5; length: 15; size: once; V: TRBV6-1; D: NA; CDR3: CASSDFSAGNQPQHF; DNA: TGTGCCAGCAGTGATTTCTCAGCGGGCAATCAGCCCCAGCATTTT
J: TRBJ1-2; length: 15; size: NA; V: TRBV4-2; D: NA; CDR3: CASSQGHWGEYGYTF; DNA: TGTGCCAGCAGCCAAGGACACTGGGGGGAGTATGGCTACACCTTC
J: TRBJ2-1; length: 15; size: NA; V: TRBV11-2; D: NA; CDR3: CASSSRSGDLNEQFF; DNA: TGTGCCAGCAGCTCCCGGTCAGGGGACCTCAATGAGCAGTTCTTC
J: TRBJ1-2; length: 14; size: NA; V: TRBV19; D: TRBD1; CDR3: CASSPGQGGYGYTF; DNA: TGTGCCAGTAGTCCTGGACAGGGTGGATATGGCTACACCTTC
J: TRBJ1-2; length: 13; size: NA; V: TRBV15; D: TRBD1; CDR3: CATSRLTGYGYTF; DNA: TGTGCCACCAGCAGGTTGACAGGGTATGGCTACACCTTC
J: TRBJ2-7; length: 14; size: NA; V: TRBV5-1; D: TRBD1; CDR3: CASSLEGAGYEQYF; DNA: TGCGCCAGCAGCTTGGAGGGGGCTGGCTACGAGCAGTACTTC
J: TRBJ2-7; length: 17; size: NA; V: TRBV7-2; D: TRBD2; CDR3: CASSSLGLEGTPYEQYF; DNA: TGTGCCAGCAGCTCCCTTGGACTAGAGGGCACCCCCTACGAGCAGTACTTC
J: TRBJ2-5; length: 16; size: NA; V: TRBV27; D: NA; CDR3: CASSLKRGLGGETQYF; DNA: TGTGCCAGCAGTTTGAAGAGGGGCCTTGGGGGGGAGACCCAGTACTTC
J: TRBJ1-2; length: 14; size: few; V: TRBV7-8; D: NA; CDR3: CASSLDPVYYGYTF; DNA: TGTGCCAGCAGCTTAGACCCAGTTTACTATGGCTACACCTTC
J: TRBJ2-7; length: 16; size: NA; V: TRBV5-1; D: NA; CDR3: CASSSGEGGITYEQYF; DNA: TGCGCCAGCAGCTCTGGGGAGGGGGGCATAACCTACGAGCAGTACTTC
J: TRBJ2-3; length: 16; size: NA; V: TRBV19; D: TRBD2; CDR3: CASSPLAGGRTDTQYF; DNA: TGTGCCAGTAGTCCCCTAGCGGGAGGGAGGACAGATACGCAGTATTTT
J: TRBJ1-6; length: 16; size: NA; V: TRBV9; D: NA; CDR3: CASSAAHRVGNSPLHF; DNA: TGTGCCAGCAGCGCCGCGCACAGGGTCGGGAATTCACCCCTCCACTTT
J: TRBJ2-3; length: 13; size: NA; V: TRBV7-9; D: TRBD2; CDR3: CASRGLRTDTQYF; DNA: TGTGCCAGCAGGGGACTACGAACAGATACGCAGTATTTT
J: TRBJ2-1; length: 15; size: NA; V: TRBV5-1; D: NA; CDR3: CASSEPGTSYNEQFF; DNA: TGCGCCAGCAGCGAACCCGGGACTTCCTACAATGAGCAGTTCTTC
J: TRBJ2-5; length: 15; size: NA; V: TRBV6-5; D: TRBD2; CDR3: CASSYSASGRETQYF; DNA: TGTGCCAGCAGTTACTCGGCTAGCGGCCGGGAGACCCAGTACTTC
J: TRBJ1-1; length: 16; size: NA; V: TRBV5-1; D: TRBD1; CDR3: CASSPGQGARNTEAFF; DNA: TGCGCCAGCAGCCCGGGACAGGGGGCGCGGAACACTGAAGCTTTCTTT
J: TRBJ1-6; length: 15; size: NA; V: TRBV15; D: NA; CDR3: CATSRDGQGPRALHF; DNA: TGTGCCACCAGCAGAGATGGGCAGGGGCCTAGGGCCCTCCACTTT
J: TRBJ1-2; length: 13; size: NA; V: TRBV28; D: TRBD1; CDR3: CASSSATGDGYTF; DNA: TGTGCCAGCAGTTCCGCGACAGGGGATGGCTACACCTTC
J: TRBJ2-5; length: 14; size: few; V: TRBV30; D: NA; CDR3: CAWSSRTGRETQYF; DNA: TGTGCCTGGAGTTCTAGAACCGGCCGAGAGACCCAGTACTTC
J: TRBJ2-3; length: 18; size: once; V: TRBV5-4; D: TRBD2; CDR3: CASSRGLAGPSSTDTQYF; DNA: TGTGCCAGCAGCCGGGGACTAGCGGGGCCATCTAGCACAGATACGCAGTATTTT
J: TRBJ1-2; length: 14; size: NA; V: TRBV18; D: NA; CDR3: CASSPPQGNYGYTF; DNA: TGTGCCAGCTCACCACCACAGGGTAACTATGGCTACACCTTC
J: TRBJ2-1; length: 14; size: NA; V: TRBV9; D: NA; CDR3: CASSVSFSYNEQFF; DNA: TGTGCCAGCAGCGTTTCCTTCTCCTACAATGAGCAGTTCTTC
J: TRBJ2-5; length: 15; size: NA; V: TRBV7-2; D: TRBD2; CDR3: CASSLSRGVTETQYF; DNA: TGTGCCAGCAGCTTATCGCGGGGGGTGACGGAGACCCAGTACTTC
J: TRBJ2-2; length: 15; size: once; V: TRBV7-2; D: TRBD2; CDR3: CASSLAGGGTGELFF; DNA: TGTGCCAGCAGCTTAGCGGGGGGGGGCACCGGGGAGCTGTTTTTT
J: TRBJ2-3; length: 14; size: NA; V: TRBV28; D: TRBD1; CDR3: CASRPGTGGDTQYF; DNA: TGTGCCAGCAGGCCAGGGACAGGGGGGGATACGCAGTATTTT
J: TRBJ1-5; length: 16; size: once; V: TRBV28; D: TRBD1; CDR3: CASTPTRGTGTQPQHF; DNA: TGTGCCAGCACCCCCACCCGGGGGACAGGCACCCAGCCCCAGCATTTT